Listed below are T cell receptor beta chains from one sample, sequenced in a study of HIV-infected patients and healthy controls. TCRdb re-called the 5' RACE reads with MiXCR, one entry per CDR3 protein. The data contain 10,000 to 15,000 distinct CDR3 sequences, about 5.1% of them singletons. The sequencing sample was made of blood. These receptors all stem from an adult in good health. Both conserved end residues are part of each CDR3. D genes are given only for firm matches. The listing skips clone size in some rows; elsewhere it reads once, few, many or a size class.

j_call,v_call,clone_size,d_call,cdr3_nt,cdr3_aa
TRBJ1-1,TRBV5-1,many,NA,TGCGCCAGCAGCTTGGTTCAGAAGGAAGGTGAAGCTTTCTTT,CASSLVQKEGEAFF
TRBJ1-2,TRBV30,NA,NA,TGTGCCTGGAATTGGAGGTTGGAGGGCTACACCTTC,CAWNWRLEGYTF
TRBJ2-1,TRBV20-1,medium-sized,NA,TGCAGTGCTAGAAGAGGGACCGATTCCTACAATGAGCAGTTCTTC,CSARRGTDSYNEQFF
TRBJ2-3,TRBV5-1,few,TRBD2,TGCGCCAGCAGCCCCCGCGGGGGAAGCACAGATACGCAGTATTTT,CASSPRGGSTDTQYF
TRBJ2-4,TRBV10-3,medium-sized,NA,TGTGCCATCAGTGAGACTGTTGCCAAAAACATTCAGTACTTC,CAISETVAKNIQYF
TRBJ2-5,TRBV29-1,few,NA,TGCAGCGTTGAGCAGGATAGGACGGAGACCCAGTACTTC,CSVEQDRTETQYF
TRBJ2-7,TRBV20-1,medium-sized,NA,TGCGCCCCCGGGCAAGCCTACGAGCAGTACTTC,CAPGQAYEQYF
TRBJ2-3,TRBV11-2,many,TRBD1,TGTGCCAGCAGCTTAGCATTGCGGACAGGGGTAGCAGATACGCAGTATTTT,CASSLALRTGVADTQYF
TRBJ2-1,TRBV20-1,medium-sized,NA,TGCAGTGCGGGTCCACCCAGGCCCGGGGGCTACAATGAGCAGTTCTTC,CSAGPPRPGGYNEQFF
TRBJ1-6,TRBV5-1,many,NA,TGCGCCAGCAGCCAGACCTACAGGGCAGGAGGGTCACCCCTCCACTTT,CASSQTYRAGGSPLHF
TRBJ1-1,TRBV2,medium-sized,TRBD1,TGTGCCAGCAGCTCCGGACAGGGTGTCACTGAAGCTTTCTTT,CASSSGQGVTEAFF
TRBJ1-1,TRBV20-1,medium-sized,TRBD1,TGCAGTGCTGCGACAGGGTCGGGTGTGTCTGAAGCTTTCTTT,CSAATGSGVSEAFF
TRBJ2-3,TRBV11-2,medium-sized,TRBD2,TGTGCCAGCAGCCATAGCGGGGGCCACACAGATACGCAGTATTTT,CASSHSGGHTDTQYF
TRBJ2-5,TRBV5-4,many,NA,TGTGCCAGCAGCTTGCTCCCCCGGGGAGAGACCCAGTACTTC,CASSLLPRGETQYF
TRBJ2-7,TRBV7-8,many,NA,TGTGCCAGCAGCTTTCAGGGTAGGGAGCAGTACTTC,CASSFQGREQYF
TRBJ2-1,TRBV19,many,TRBD2,TGTGCCAGTAGTACCAGCGGGGGTTTTTTTGAGCAGTTCTTC,CASSTSGGFFEQFF
TRBJ2-7,TRBV7-8,medium-sized,TRBD1,TGTGCCAGCAGCCTCCTGGACAGGGAGCAGTACTTC,CASSLLDREQYF